This T cell receptor beta chain was sequenced in a study of T-cell memory formation after mild COVID-19. Study information: Largely, the TCR clusters proved donor specific.

TCRdb redid the calling of the 5' RACE reads with MiXCR, one entry per CDR3 protein. The table includes 50,000 or so distinct CDR3 sequences, 10% to 15% detected once. This CDR3 region has 19 residues. The trim removed 6 bases at V and 1 base at J, leaving 19 bases unmatched. Per the germline V gene, CDR1 is SGHTA and CDR2 is FQGNSA. This rearrangement joins TRBV7-2 to TRBJ2-3; 7 nucleotides match TRBD2. This sequence originates from a man aged 18 to 29 who had mild COVID-19 (a few samples of this study predate the infection). Cell type and time point are not known. The sample taken for sequencing was PBMCs or a T cell subset sorted from them (not recorded which). DNA of the CDR3: TGTGCCAGCAGTTCGTCGCGGCTAGCGGCCCCGAGGGGCACAGATACGCAGTATTTT. As protein: CASSSSRLAAPRGTDTQYF.